The 24 T cell receptor beta chains below come from one sample, sequenced in a study of shared clonotypes between healthy human individuals. Profiled with immunoSEQ multiplex PCR; TCRdb holds only in-frame clones, not every one. The top ten clones hold approximately 1.2% of a sample with millions of clones, approximately 94% of them seen once. In the naive CD8 group, cells lacked CD45RO and were positively selected for CCR7, so terminally differentiated effector memory CD45RA+ cells were left out. Specimen: naive CD8+ T cells sorted from blood. The origin of the receptors is a man in his late teens or twenties in good health.

V gene TRBV19 combines with J gene TRBJ1-5; possibly TRBD1 for D (5 bases). Germline lookup yields CDR1 LNHDA and CDR2 SQIVND (reference sequence). The CDR3 totals 15 residues. Trimming left V 7 bases short and J 0 bases short, with 13 bases between. The CDR3 DNA is TGTGCCAGTAACGGTGAACAGGTTAGCAATCAGCCCCAGCATTTT. Translating gives CASNGEQVSNQPQHF.

The CDR3 DNA sequence: TGTGCCAGCAGTCCAGACGGGGAAGGATATGAAAAACTGTTTTTT. Amino acid sequence: CASSPDGEGYEKLFF. The chain uses TRBV27 and TRBJ1-4; no firm D call. This CDR3 contains 15 residues. Germline V gives CDR1 MNHEY, CDR2 SMNVEV (reference sequence). V lost 5 bases, J lost 6 bases, and 16 bases lay in between.

The V gene is TRBV6-4, the J gene TRBJ2-1; 9 positions agree with TRBD2. V dropped 2 bases and J dropped 1; count of bases not matched to a gene: 18. The CDR3 has 21 amino acids. Germline values: CDR1 MRHNA, CDR2 SNTAGT. The CDR3 nucleotides read TGTGCCAGCAGTGACCAGAGCGGACTAGCGAGAGCCAAGGGGTCCTACAATGAGCAGTTCTTC. It encodes CASSDQSGLARAKGSYNEQFF.

Concerning this clone itself: This CDR3 is also generated by other DNA sequences in the sample. The genes are TRBV28 and TRBJ1-2; D call uncertain. This CDR3 comprises 11 residues. From germline, CDR1 is MDHEN and CDR2 SYDVKM. Trimming removed 6 bases from V and 8 bases from J, with 10 bases in between. As DNA, the CDR3 is TGTGCCAGCAGCTCCGGTGGGGGCTACACCTTC. It specifies CASSSGGGYTF.

The rearrangement links TRBV9 to TRBJ1-2; maybe TRBD1 (5 bases). The CDR3 is 12 amino acids. CDR1 SGDLS and CDR2 YYNGEE come from the germline V gene. Trimming removed 4 bases from V and 10 bases from J, with 14 bases in between. CDR3 DNA sequence: TGTGCCAGCAGCTCGCAGGACACCTACTACACCTTC. Translation: CASSSQDTYYTF.

The chain uses TRBV4-3 and TRBJ2-1; no clear D gene. Between the trimmed V and J ends, which lost 5 bases and 0 bases, there was a span of 23 bases. Germline CDR1 and CDR2: LGHNA and YSLEER. This CDR3 is built from 19 residues. The CDR3 here is CASSKSGHRAMSSYNEQFF. In DNA, the CDR3 is TGCGCCAGCAGCAAAAGTGGCCACCGGGCTATGAGCTCCTACAATGAGCAGTTCTTC.

V and J are TRBV7-6 and TRBJ2-5; D is perhaps TRBD2 (6 bases). Germline assignment: CDR1 SGHVS and CDR2 FNYEAQ. CDR3 length: 14 residues. Trimming left V 0 bases short and J 3 bases short, with 8 bases between. CDR3: CASSLAGGKETQYF. In DNA, the CDR3 is TGTGCCAGCAGCTTAGCGGGGGGAAAAGAGACCCAGTACTTC.

The chain recombines TRBV13 with TRBJ2-1, with a tentative D call TRBD2 (6 bases). This CDR3 has 12 residues. V was shortened by 5 bases and J by 8 bases, with 10 bases between the two germline ends. From germline, CDR1 is PRHDT and CDR2 FYEKMQ (reference sequence). The CDR3, as DNA: TGTGCCAGCAGCATACTAGCCGATGAGCAGTTCTTC. This gives the protein CASSILADEQFF.

This chain uses TRBV7-9 with TRBJ1-4; D uncertain. V lost 5 bases and J lost 7, with 20 bases in between. Germline CDR1 reads SEHNR; CDR2 reads FQNEAQ (reference sequence). CDR3 length: 16 amino acids. The CDR3 is CASSATDRRTVEKLFF. The DNA of the CDR3 is TGTGCCAGCAGCGCCACGGACCGGAGAACGGTTGAAAAACTGTTTTTT.

V is TRBV6-1 and J is TRBJ2-7, with 7 bases aligning to TRBD2. The CDR3 consists of 13 residues. From germline, CDR1 is MNHNS and CDR2 SASEGT. V trimming: 9 bases; J trimming: 7 bases; junction bases outside the gene matches: 12. The CDR3: CARRMGAGGEQYF. CDR3 sequence (DNA): TGTGCCAGACGAATGGGCGCCGGGGGGGAGCAGTACTTC.

CDR3 DNA: TGTGCCAGCAGCACCACAGGGATCGCCAAAAACATTCAGTACTTC. Translating it yields CASSTTGIAKNIQYF. The gene calls are TRBV7-9 and TRBJ2-4; D is possibly TRBD1 (6 bases). The CDR3 loop spans 15 amino acids. Germline values: CDR1 SEHNR, CDR2 FQNEAQ (reference sequence). V shed 5 bases and J shed 1 base, with 12 bases lying between them.

In the case of this clone: The junction does not match germline at one end; this may be a read error. The CDR3 region has the DNA TGTGCTAGCAGCTTGTCAGACCGGGGTACGCAGTATTTT. Translated, it gives CASSLSDRGTQYF. This rearrangement joins TRBV7-7 to TRBJ2-3, with D perhaps TRBD2 (5 bases). Germline lookup yields CDR1 SSHAT and CDR2 FNYEAQ (reference sequence). This CDR3 spans 13 amino acids. Supplemented by reference TRBV7-7 and TRBJ2-3, the full variable domain reads GAGVSQSPRYKVTKRGQDVTLRCDPISSHATLYWYQQALGQGPEFLTYFNYEAQPDKSGLPSDRFSAERPEGSISTLTIQRTEQRDSAMYRCASSLSDRGTQYFGPGTRLTVL.

Comments on this clone: Other nucleotide sequences in the sample specify the same CDR3. V is TRBV4-3 and J is TRBJ1-4; D is unclear. V lost 0 bases, J lost 4 bases, and 9 bases lay in between. The germline V gene has CDR1 LGHNA and CDR2 YSLEER. The CDR3 contains 15 residues. The CDR3 sequence: CASSQDRGLNEKLFF. CDR3 in DNA: TGCGCCAGCAGCCAAGATCGCGGTCTTAATGAAAAACTGTTTTTT.

The gene calls are TRBV11-2 and TRBJ1-2; D remains unclear. The V gene's germline CDR1 is SGHAT and CDR2 FQNNGV. The V end lost 1 base, the J end lost 8 bases, and 11 bases lay between the germline ends. This CDR3 region has 13 residues. The CDR3, as DNA: TGTGCCAGCAGCTTAGCAGAGTTTGAGGGCTACACCTTC. As protein: CASSLAEFEGYTF.

The count of this clone is one. V gene TRBV27 combines with J gene TRBJ2-7, with D possibly being TRBD2 (6 bases). V was clipped by 3 bases and J by 1 base, with 10 bases between them. In germline, CDR1 is MNHEY, CDR2 SMNVEV (reference sequence). The CDR3 covers 14 residues. The CDR3 nucleotides are TGTGCCAGCAGTTTTGAGGCGGGATCCTACGAGCAGTACTTC. Amino acid sequence: CASSFEAGSYEQYF.

The chain combines TRBV5-5 with TRBJ2-5; TRBD2 agrees at 12 bases. The J segment lost 5 bases and the V segment lost 4 bases, leaving 9 bases of the junction unmatched. CDR1 and CDR2 (germline): SGHKS, YYEKEE (reference sequence). The CDR3 has 16 amino acids. In DNA, the CDR3 is TGTGCCAGCAGCCTCCGACTAGCGGGAGTCCAGGAGACCCAGTACTTC. Encoded protein: CASSLRLAGVQETQYF.

The chain carries TRBV6-6 and TRBJ1-6; D ambiguous. Looked up from germline, CDR1 is MNHNY and CDR2 is SVGAGI (reference sequence). CDR3 length equals 12 residues. V was clipped by 5 bases and J by 5 bases, with 4 bases between them. CDR3 in DNA: TGTGCCAGCAGTAATGATAATTCACCCCTCCACTTT. It encodes CASSNDNSPLHF.

With regard to this clone: The same CDR3 can be traced to other DNA sequences in this sample. The CDR3 loop is CASSLEISYEQYF. In nucleotides, the CDR3 is TGCGCCAGCAGCCTAGAGATATCCTACGAGCAGTACTTC. The chain couples TRBV5-1 to TRBJ2-7, with D hard to call. The length of the CDR3 is 13 residues. Germline V gene lookup returns CDR1 SGHRS and CDR2 YFSETQ. Trimming removed 4 bases at V and 1 base at J, with 9 bases between. Looking up the rest from reference TRBV5-1 and TRBJ2-7 gives the full variable domain: KAGVTQTPRYLIKTRGQQVTLSCSPISGHRSVSWYQQTPGQGLQFLFEYFSETQRNKGNFPGRFSGRQFSNSRSEMNVSTLELGDSALYLCASSLEISYEQYFGPGTRLTVT.

The V and J genes are TRBV4-3 and TRBJ2-7, with 12 bases aligning to TRBD2. CDR1 LGHNA and CDR2 YSLEER come from the germline V gene. V dropped 0 bases and J dropped 7; count of bases not matched to a gene: 10. The CDR3 extends over 17 amino acids. The CDR3 here is CASSQDDRLAGVGEQYF. CDR3 DNA sequence: TGCGCCAGCAGCCAAGATGATCGACTAGCGGGAGTGGGAGAGCAGTACTTC.

This clone was seen once. The V gene is TRBV6-1, the J gene TRBJ2-2; possible D gene TRBD2, 5 bases. This CDR3 comprises 13 residues. Trimming took 7 bases from V and 1 from J, leaving 7 bases between them. The V gene's germline CDR1 is MNHNS and CDR2 SASEGT. This CDR3 reads CASKEGNTGELFF. The CDR3, as DNA: TGTGCCAGCAAAGAGGGGAACACCGGGGAGCTGTTTTTT.

The gene calls are TRBV7-9 and TRBJ2-2, with D unresolved. Between the trimmed V and J ends, which lost 3 bases and 8 bases, there was a span of 7 bases. Germline CDR1 SEHNR, CDR2 FQNEAQ (reference sequence). The CDR3 runs 12 residues. CDR3 protein: CASSLARGELFF. The CDR3 bases are TGTGCCAGCAGCTTGGCACGGGGGGAGCTGTTTTTT.

This sequence joins TRBV21-1 and TRBJ2-2. TRBV21-1 is tagged as a pseudogene. The CDR3 extends over 13 amino acids. In DNA form, the CDR3 reads TGTGCCAGCAGCACCCACCTCGCCGGGGAGCTGTTTTTT. Its translation: CASSTHLAGELFF.

The chain carries TRBV7-9 and TRBJ2-2; D is ambiguous. The V end lost 1 base, the J end lost 4 bases, and 4 bases lay between the germline ends. This CDR3 has 13 amino acids. Germline CDR1 and CDR2: SEHNR and FQNEAQ (reference sequence). The DNA of the CDR3 is TGTGCCAGCAGCTTAGTGGCCACCGGGGAGCTGTTTTTT. Translated: CASSLVATGELFF. Together with reference TRBV7-9 and TRBJ2-2, the CDR3 gives the full variable domain: DTGVSQNPRHKITKRGQNVTFRCDPISEHNRLYWYRQTLGQGPEFLTYFQNEAQLEKSRLLSDRFSAERPKGSFSTLEIQRTEQGDSAMYLCASSLVATGELFFGEGSRLTVL.

The V call is TRBV5-6, the J call TRBJ2-1, with 13 bases that match TRBD2. The J segment lost 8 bases and the V segment lost 4 bases, leaving 12 bases of the junction unmatched. CDR1 and CDR2 (germline): SGHDT, YYEEEE. The CDR3 is 17 amino acids. The CDR3 sequence: CASSDKLAGGVGDEQFF. In nucleotides, the CDR3 is TGTGCCAGCAGCGATAAACTAGCGGGAGGGGTTGGCGATGAGCAGTTCTTC. Combining the CDR3 with reference TRBV5-6 and TRBJ2-1 gives the whole variable domain DAGVTQSPTHLIKTRGQQVTLRCSPKSGHDTVSWYQQALGQGPQFIFQYYEEEERQRGNFPDRFSGHQFPNYSSELNVNALLLGDSALYLCASSDKLAGGVGDEQFFGPGTRLTVL.